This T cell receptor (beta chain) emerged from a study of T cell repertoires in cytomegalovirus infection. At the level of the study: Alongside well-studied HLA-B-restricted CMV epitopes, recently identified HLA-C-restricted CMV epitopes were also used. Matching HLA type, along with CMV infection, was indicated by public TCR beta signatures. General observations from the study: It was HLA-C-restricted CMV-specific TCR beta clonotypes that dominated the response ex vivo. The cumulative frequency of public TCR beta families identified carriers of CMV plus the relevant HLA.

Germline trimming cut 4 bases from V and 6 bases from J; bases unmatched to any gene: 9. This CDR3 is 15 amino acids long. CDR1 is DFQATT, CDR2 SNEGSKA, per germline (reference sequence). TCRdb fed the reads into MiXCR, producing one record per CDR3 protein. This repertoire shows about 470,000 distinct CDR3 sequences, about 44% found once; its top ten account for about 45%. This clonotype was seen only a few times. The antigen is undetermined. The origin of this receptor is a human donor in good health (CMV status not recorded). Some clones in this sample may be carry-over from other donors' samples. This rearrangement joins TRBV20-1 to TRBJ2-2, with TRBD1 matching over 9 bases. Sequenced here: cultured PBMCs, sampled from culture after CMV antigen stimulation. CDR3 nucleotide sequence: TGCAGTGCTATGACAGGGGGATGGGACGCCGGGGAGCTGTTTTTT. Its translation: CSAMTGGWDAGELFF.